This TCR beta chain was recorded in a study of blood T cell repertoires in COVID-19. V shed 8 bases and J shed 5 bases, with 18 bases lying between them. The CDR3 is made up of 15 amino acids. The V gene's germline CDR1 is SNHLY and CDR2 FYNNEI. Sequencing was performed with immunoSEQ multiplex PCR; in TCRdb, only in-frame clones are kept and a portion is missing. The table has over 150,000 clones, around nine tenths seen once. This clone was seen more than once but under ten times. The TCR was taken from a man aged 45-65 years with COVID-19, enrolled during active disease. This chain links TRBV2 with TRBJ2-2; possibly TRBD2 for D (6 bases). What was sequenced was peripheral blood. CDR3 sequence reads: CASSRERLETGELFF. Written as DNA, the CDR3 is TGTGCCAGCTCCCGGGAGAGACTAGAGACCGGGGAGCTGTTTTTT.